This entry concerns a single T cell receptor beta chain. These data come from a study of blood T cell repertoires in COVID-19. The overall study: COVID-19 samples collected from the United States, Italy and Spain covered acute and convalescent phases. In each case, the material was cDNA or gDNA derived from T cells, B-cell-depleted T cells, or PBMCs.

The authors' processing: Scientists estimated how many nucleated cells there were by amplifying reference gene primers. Sequenced by immunoSEQ multiplex PCR; TCRdb stores in-frame clones only, minus some. V, J and clone size are those of that table, while D and trimming were read from the DNA. The sample lists 84,000 or so clones, approximately 75% occurring once. The CDR3 runs to 12 residues. The V gene's germline CDR1 is SQVTM and CDR2 ANQGSEA. The ends were cut back, 3 bases at V and 4 bases at J, with 9 bases in the middle. This TCR derives from a human donor in a cohort sampled during active COVID-19. The V and J genes are TRBV29-1 and TRBJ1-2; D ambiguous. The specimen was peripheral blood. The CDR3 sequence is CSVDNSPYGYTF. CDR3 DNA sequence: TGCAGCGTTGATAACAGCCCCTATGGCTACACCTTC.